Below, 28 T cell receptor beta chains from the same sample are listed, as sequenced in a study of blood T cell repertoires in COVID-19. Only in-frame clones appear in the TCRdb table, and some are missing; sequencing was by immunoSEQ multiplex PCR. The sample contains 80,000 to 130,000 clones, about 89% of which appear only once. The source material was peripheral blood. Receptors were obtained from a man in his 60s with acute or convalescent COVID-19.

The genes are TRBV15 and TRBJ2-7, with TRBD1 identical over 10 bases. The CDR3 covers 16 residues. In germline, CDR1 is LNHNV, CDR2 YYDKDF (reference sequence). Trimming took 1 base from V and 0 from J; bases not matched to a gene: 3. CDR3 in amino acids: CATSRVRTGGSYEQYF. Written as DNA, the CDR3 is TGTGCCACCAGCAGAGTTAGGACAGGGGGCTCCTACGAGCAGTACTTC.

The V and J genes are TRBV5-1 and TRBJ2-1, with 7 bases identical to TRBD2. The CDR3 is made up of 14 amino acids. Germline lookup yields CDR1 SGHRS and CDR2 YFSETQ. Trimming removed 7 bases from V and 7 bases from J; junction bases left unmatched: 11. CDR3: CASHGGTTWNEQFF. DNA of the CDR3: TGCGCCAGCCACGGAGGGACTACTTGGAATGAGCAGTTCTTC.

Only one count was recorded for this clone. This chain links TRBV6-5 with TRBJ2-5; the match to TRBD2 covers 13 bases. The CDR3 runs 16 residues. The germline gives CDR1 MNHEY, CDR2 SVGAGI. Germline trimming cut 4 bases from V and 6 bases from J; bases unmatched to any gene: 8. CDR3 region: CASSFRTSGSRKTQYF. Written as DNA, the CDR3 is TGTGCCAGCAGTTTCAGGACTAGCGGGAGTAGGAAGACCCAGTACTTC.

This chain connects TRBV6-6 to TRBJ2-7, with 9 bases aligning to TRBD2. With V trimmed by 0 bases and J by 7 bases, 7 bases remained unmatched. CDR3 length: 15 residues. Germline loops: CDR1 MNHNY, CDR2 SVGAGI (reference sequence). This CDR3 reads CASSYSLAGSGEQYF. CDR3 bases: TGTGCCAGCAGTTACTCGCTAGCGGGATCAGGGGAGCAGTACTTC.

The V and J genes are TRBV6-1 and TRBJ2-3; tentatively, D is TRBD2 (7 bases). The V and J ends lost 4 bases and 3 bases respectively, with 17 bases between them. This CDR3 has 16 residues. CDR1 and CDR2 (germline): MNHNS, SASEGT. The CDR3 here is CASSAGSGGLTDTQYF. In DNA, the CDR3 is TGTGCCAGCAGTGCGGGGTCCGGGGGGCTGACAGATACGCAGTATTTT.

V gene TRBV27 combines with J gene TRBJ2-3, with a weak D call TRBD1 (5 bases). The CDR3 extends over 16 amino acids. V lost 0 bases, J lost 5 bases, and 15 bases lay in between. The germline gives CDR1 MNHEY, CDR2 SMNVEV (reference sequence). The chain's CDR3 is CASSLSQTAGVDTQYF. The CDR3, as DNA: TGTGCCAGCAGTTTATCCCAGACAGCAGGAGTAGATACGCAGTATTTT.

The chain couples TRBV19 to TRBJ2-1; 11 bases line up with TRBD2. Germline V gives CDR1 LNHDA, CDR2 SQIVND (reference sequence). CDR3 length: 15 amino acids. V dropped 6 bases and J dropped 3; count of bases not matched to a gene: 4. CDR3: CASSLTSGIYNEQFF. The CDR3 DNA follows: TGTGCCAGTAGCTTGACTAGCGGGATCTACAATGAGCAGTTCTTC.

V usage is TRBV19 and J usage is TRBJ1-1, with D hard to call. V lost 0 bases to trimming and J lost 5 bases, with 7 bases between them. The CDR3 consists of 13 residues. Looked up from germline, CDR1 is LNHDA and CDR2 is SQIVND (reference sequence). The CDR3 bases are TGTGCCAGTAGTATAGAGAGGCGGACTGAAGCTTTCTTT. This gives the protein CASSIERRTEAFF. The variable domain in full, completed from reference TRBV19 and TRBJ1-1, reads DGGITQSPKYLFRKEGQNVTLSCEQNLNHDAMYWYRQDPGQGLRLIYYSQIVNDFQKGDIAEGYSVSREKKESFPLTVTSAQKNPTAFYLCASSIERRTEAFFGQGTRLTVV.

The chain combines TRBV28 with TRBJ2-3, with TRBD1 matching over 8 bases. This CDR3 has 16 amino acids. The V segment lost 4 bases and the J segment 1 base; nucleotides outside the gene matches: 7. The germline V gene encodes CDR1 MDHEN and CDR2 SYDVKM. CDR3 nucleotides: TGTGCCAGCAGTTCCAGGGGGCCTGCAGGCACAGATACGCAGTATTTT. Translating gives CASSSRGPAGTDTQYF.

The rearrangement uses TRBV2 and TRBJ1-3; D uncertain. Trimming pared 6 bases from V and 4 bases from J, leaving 7 bases between. This CDR3 comprises 12 residues. Per germline, CDR1 SNHLY and CDR2 FYNNEI. This chain's CDR3 is CASRNRGNTIYF. The CDR3 DNA reads TGTGCCAGCAGGAACCGGGGAAACACCATATATTTT.

Only one count was recorded for this clone. The V gene is TRBV30, the J gene TRBJ1-5; D not certain. The CDR3 has 15 residues. The V end was cut by 2 bases, the J end by 0 bases, with 11 bases between. In germline, CDR1 is GTSNPN, CDR2 SVGIG (reference sequence). The CDR3 sequence: CAWSFEGHSNQPQHF. The CDR3 DNA sequence: TGTGCCTGGAGTTTTGAGGGCCATAGCAATCAGCCCCAGCATTTT.

The V gene is TRBV27, the J gene TRBJ2-7; 9 bases are shared with TRBD2. This CDR3 region has 17 residues. The germline V gene encodes CDR1 MNHEY and CDR2 SMNVEV (reference sequence). After removal of 6 bases from V and 1 base from J, the junction contained 13 bases not matched to a gene. CDR3 in amino acids: CASSPVGGRAGSYEQYV. DNA of the CDR3: TGTGCCAGCAGCCCGGTGGGCGGGAGGGCCGGATCCTACGAGCAGTACGTC.

In its sample, this clone was seen once. This sequence joins TRBV27 and TRBJ1-5; no reliable D call. Per the germline V gene, CDR1 is MNHEY and CDR2 is SMNVEV (reference sequence). Trimming left V 1 base short and J 0 bases short, with 7 bases between. This CDR3 comprises 15 residues. The CDR3 nucleotides are TGTGCCAGCAGTTTATTGAGGAATAGCAATCAGCCCCAGCATTTT. Encoded protein: CASSLLRNSNQPQHF.

This clone was observed once. The chain recombines TRBV6-5 with TRBJ1-1; 8 nucleotides line up with TRBD1. V gave up 5 bases and J gave up 5 bases; unmatched junction bases: 10. Germline V gene data show CDR1 as MNHEY and CDR2 as SVGAGI. The CDR3 extends over 15 amino acids. The CDR3 sequence is CASSPPGQGGTEAFF. The CDR3 nucleotides read TGTGCCAGCAGTCCCCCTGGACAGGGAGGAACTGAAGCTTTCTTT.

The CDR3 DNA follows: TGCGCCAGCAGCTTGGCCCCGGGACTAGCGGGAGAACGAGAGACCCAGTACTTC. Its translation: CASSLAPGLAGERETQYF. The chain employs TRBV5-1 and TRBJ2-5; the match to TRBD2 covers 14 bases. The junction had 8 bases not matched to a gene; V was cut back by 0 bases and J by 4 bases. The CDR3 extends over 18 amino acids. The germline V gene encodes CDR1 SGHRS and CDR2 YFSETQ.

V usage is TRBV7-8 and J usage is TRBJ1-1; D unresolved. In germline, CDR1 is SGHVS, CDR2 FQNEAQ. With 3 bases removed from V and 6 bases from J, the gap between germline ends came to 20 bases. The CDR3 is 16 residues long. The CDR3 spells CASSLLAGGGLAEAFF. The CDR3 DNA reads as TGTGCCAGCAGCTTGTTGGCAGGAGGTGGGTTAGCTGAAGCTTTCTTT. Full variable domain (rest looked up from reference TRBV7-8 and TRBJ1-1): GAGVSQSPRYKVAKRGQDVALRCDPISGHVSLFWYQQALGQGPEFLTYFQNEAQLDKSGLPSDRFFAERPEGSVSTLKIQRTQQEDSAVYLCASSLLAGGGLAEAFFGQGTRLTVV.

V gene TRBV9 combines with J gene TRBJ2-7; 7 bases line up with TRBD1. CDR3 size: 15 residues. From germline, CDR1 is SGDLS and CDR2 YYNGEE. V shed 3 bases, J shed 3 bases, and the junction held 9 bases outside the gene matches. The CDR3 is CASSAAGTADYEQYF. The DNA of the CDR3 is TGTGCCAGCAGCGCCGCCGGGACAGCAGACTACGAGCAGTACTTC.

This clone occurred once. The chain recombines TRBV7-2 with TRBJ2-3, with no clear D. The CDR3 covers 13 residues. The V gene lost 5 bases and the J gene lost 0 bases, with 6 bases spanning the gap. In germline, CDR1 is SGHTA, CDR2 FQGNSA. DNA for the CDR3: TGTGCCAGCAGCCTGGCTAGCACAGATACGCAGTATTTT. This encodes CASSLASTDTQYF.

The rearrangement joins TRBV6-1 to TRBJ1-1; D is undetermined. Trimming took off 3 bases at V and 11 bases at J, with 16 bases between the two ends. CDR1 is MNHNS, CDR2 SASEGT, per germline. The CDR3 is 13 residues long. CDR3 nucleotide sequence: TGTGCCAGCAGTGAGGTGGCGGCCGATCGGGCTTTCTTT. Translation gives CASSEVAADRAFF.

The chain has TRBV2 and TRBJ1-3; a weak D match, TRBD1 (6 bases). Trimming took off 1 base at V and 4 bases at J, with 14 bases between the two ends. This CDR3 region has 16 residues. The germline gives CDR1 SNHLY, CDR2 FYNNEI. The CDR3 spells CASSEVGGALGNTIYF. Written as DNA, the CDR3 is TGTGCCAGCAGTGAAGTCGGGGGGGCGTTGGGAAACACCATATATTTT.

The V gene is TRBV6-2 or TRBV6-3, the J gene TRBJ1-2; 7 positions agree with TRBD1. CDR1 MNHEY and CDR2 SVGEGT come from the germline V gene. The ends lost 6 bases at V and 4 bases at J; junction bases unmatched: 5. CDR3 size: 13 residues. The CDR3 DNA sequence: TGTGCCAGCAGCATACGGGACAGCTATGGCTACACCTTC. It codes for CASSIRDSYGYTF.

The genes are TRBV19 and TRBJ1-2; D remains unclear. This CDR3 spans 13 amino acids. Germline lookup yields CDR1 LNHDA and CDR2 SQIVND (reference sequence). V lost 3 bases, J lost 3 bases, and 8 bases lay in between. In nucleotides, the CDR3 is TGTGCCAGTAGTATTGGCCAGGACTATGGCTACACCTTC. This translates into CASSIGQDYGYTF.

The chain employs TRBV9 and TRBJ2-2; 10 bases fit TRBD2. From germline, CDR1 is SGDLS and CDR2 YYNGEE. V gave up 0 bases and J gave up 5 bases; unmatched junction bases: 4. The CDR3 runs 16 residues. The CDR3 region has the DNA TGTGCCAGCAGCGTAGGGGTAGCGGGAGGTACCGGGGAGCTGTTTTTT. Protein product: CASSVGVAGGTGELFF.

This chain joins TRBV10-2 and TRBJ1-3, with 7 bases identical to TRBD1. The germline V gene has CDR1 WSHSY and CDR2 SAAADI. CDR3 size: 14 residues. V was clipped by 6 bases and J by 0 bases; unmatched bases: 2. CDR3 bases: TGCGCCAGCAGGGGACAGATCTCTGGAAACACCATATATTTT. Amino acid sequence: CASRGQISGNTIYF.

The chain couples TRBV15 to TRBJ1-1; no clear D gene. The CDR3 is made up of 13 amino acids. The germline CDR1 and CDR2 sequences are LNHNV and YYDKDF (reference sequence). Trimming removed 3 bases from V and 1 base from J, with 6 bases in between. CDR3: CATSSSRNTEAFF. CDR3 DNA: TGTGCCACCAGCAGTTCCAGGAACACTGAAGCTTTCTTT.

The chain employs TRBV9 and TRBJ1-2, with D uncertain. V was pared by 0 bases and J by 0 bases, with 12 bases between. This CDR3 spans 16 amino acids. Germline loops: CDR1 SGDLS, CDR2 YYNGEE. CDR3: CASSVGSVGANYGYTF. DNA of the CDR3: TGTGCCAGCAGCGTAGGGTCGGTGGGAGCTAACTATGGCTACACCTTC.

This chain joins TRBV7-9 and TRBJ1-4; D might be TRBD1 (6 bases). The CDR3 contains 13 residues. The V and J ends lost 4 bases and 7 bases respectively, with 10 bases between them. Germline loops: CDR1 SEHNR, CDR2 FQNEAQ (reference sequence). The CDR3 DNA sequence: TGTGCCAGCAGCTCCCGGGACATTGAAAAACTGTTTTTT. It is translated as CASSSRDIEKLFF. The entire variable domain, with the rest obtained from reference TRBV7-9 and TRBJ1-4, is as follows: DTGVSQNPRHKITKRGQNVTFRCDPISEHNRLYWYRQTLGQGPEFLTYFQNEAQLEKSRLLSDRFSAERPKGSFSTLEIQRTEQGDSAMYLCASSSRDIEKLFFGSGTQLSVL.

This clone was recorded only once. V is TRBV19 and J is TRBJ1-2, with 10 bases identical to TRBD1. The CDR3 is 15 residues long. V shed 9 bases, J shed 5 bases, and the junction held 12 bases outside the gene matches. Germline values: CDR1 LNHDA, CDR2 SQIVND (reference sequence). DNA of the CDR3: TGTGCCAGCGGATCCGGGACAGGGGATGTTTATGGCTACACCTTC. Translated: CASGSGTGDVYGYTF.